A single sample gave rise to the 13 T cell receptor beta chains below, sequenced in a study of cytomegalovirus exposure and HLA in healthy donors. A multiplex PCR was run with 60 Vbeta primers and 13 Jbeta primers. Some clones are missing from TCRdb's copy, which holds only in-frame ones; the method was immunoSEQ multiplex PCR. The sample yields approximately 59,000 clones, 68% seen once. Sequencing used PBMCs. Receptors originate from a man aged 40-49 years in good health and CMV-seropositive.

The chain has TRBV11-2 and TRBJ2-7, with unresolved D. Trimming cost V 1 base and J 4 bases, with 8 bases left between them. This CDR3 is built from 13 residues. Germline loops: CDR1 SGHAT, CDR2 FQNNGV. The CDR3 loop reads CASSLVEDYEQYF. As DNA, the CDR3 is TGTGCCAGCAGCTTAGTTGAGGATTACGAGCAGTACTTC.

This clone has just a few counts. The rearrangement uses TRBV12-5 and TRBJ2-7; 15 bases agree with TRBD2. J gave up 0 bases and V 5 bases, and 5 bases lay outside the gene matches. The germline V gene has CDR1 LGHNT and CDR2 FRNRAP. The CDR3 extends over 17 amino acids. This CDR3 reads CASGLGTSGRISYEQYF. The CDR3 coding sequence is TGTGCTAGTGGTCTCGGGACTAGCGGGAGGATCTCCTACGAGCAGTACTTC.

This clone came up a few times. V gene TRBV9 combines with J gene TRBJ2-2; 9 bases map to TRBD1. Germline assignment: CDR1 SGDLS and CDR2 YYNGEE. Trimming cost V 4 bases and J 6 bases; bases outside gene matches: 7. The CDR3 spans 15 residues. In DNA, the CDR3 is TGTGCCAGCAGCCCCCAGGACAGGGGAGCCGGGGAGCTGTTTTTT. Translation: CASSPQDRGAGELFF.

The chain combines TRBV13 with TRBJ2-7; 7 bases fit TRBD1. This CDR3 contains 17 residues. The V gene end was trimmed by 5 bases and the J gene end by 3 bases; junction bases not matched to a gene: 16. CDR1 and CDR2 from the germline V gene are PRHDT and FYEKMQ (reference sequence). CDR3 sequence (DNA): TGTGCCAGCAGCCCAGGGACAGAAAGCTTTCCTTTCTACGAGCAGTACTTC. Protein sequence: CASSPGTESFPFYEQYF. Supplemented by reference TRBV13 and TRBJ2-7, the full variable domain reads AAGVIQSPRHLIKEKRETATLKCYPIPRHDTVYWYQQGPGQDPQFLISFYEKMQSDKGSIPDRFSAQQFSDYHSELNMSSLELGDSALYFCASSPGTESFPFYEQYFGPGTRLTVT.

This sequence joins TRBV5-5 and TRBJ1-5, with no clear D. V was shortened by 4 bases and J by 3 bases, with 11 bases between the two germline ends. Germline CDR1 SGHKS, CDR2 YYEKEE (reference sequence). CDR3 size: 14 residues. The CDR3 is CASSTGDYNQPQHF. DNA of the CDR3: TGTGCCAGCAGCACCGGAGACTACAATCAGCCCCAGCATTTT.

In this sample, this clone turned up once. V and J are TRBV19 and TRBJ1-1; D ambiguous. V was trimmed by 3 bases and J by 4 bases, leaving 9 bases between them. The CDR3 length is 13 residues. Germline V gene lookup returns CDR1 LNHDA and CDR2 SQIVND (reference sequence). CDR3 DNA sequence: TGTGCCAGTAGTATGGAGGCTGGCACTGAAGCTTTCTTT. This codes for CASSMEAGTEAFF.

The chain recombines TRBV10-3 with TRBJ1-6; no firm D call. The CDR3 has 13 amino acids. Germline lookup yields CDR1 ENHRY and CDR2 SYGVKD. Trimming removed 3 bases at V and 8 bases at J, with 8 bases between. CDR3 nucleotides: TGTGCCATCAGTGACAGGATGGATTCACCCCTCCACTTT. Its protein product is CAISDRMDSPLHF.

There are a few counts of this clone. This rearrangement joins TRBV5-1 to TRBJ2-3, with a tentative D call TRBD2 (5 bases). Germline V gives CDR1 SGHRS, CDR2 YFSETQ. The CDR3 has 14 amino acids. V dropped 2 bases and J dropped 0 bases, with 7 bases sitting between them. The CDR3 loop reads CASSLPGSTDTQYF. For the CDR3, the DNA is TGCGCCAGCAGCTTACCGGGAAGCACAGATACGCAGTATTTT.

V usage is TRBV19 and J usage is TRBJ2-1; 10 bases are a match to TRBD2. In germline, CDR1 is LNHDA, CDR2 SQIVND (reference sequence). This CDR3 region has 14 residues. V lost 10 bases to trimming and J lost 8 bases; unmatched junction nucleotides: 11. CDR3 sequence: CATSPSGSIYEQFF. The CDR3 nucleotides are TGTGCCACCTCTCCTAGCGGGAGTATCTATGAGCAGTTCTTC.

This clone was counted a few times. The CDR3 reads CASSQDASSADTQYF. CDR3 in DNA: TGCGCCAGCAGCCAAGATGCGTCTAGCGCAGATACGCAGTATTTT. V and J are TRBV4-3 and TRBJ2-3; tentatively, D is TRBD2 (6 bases). CDR1 and CDR2 from the germline V gene are LGHNA and YSLEER. This CDR3 comprises 15 residues. V shed 0 bases and J shed 4 bases, with 11 bases lying between them.

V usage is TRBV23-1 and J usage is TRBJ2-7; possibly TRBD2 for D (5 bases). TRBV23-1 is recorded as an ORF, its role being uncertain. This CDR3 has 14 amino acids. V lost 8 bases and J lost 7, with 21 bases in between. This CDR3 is CASGREGSIVEQYF. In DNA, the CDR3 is TGCGCCAGCGGAAGAGAGGGTAGTATTGTGGAGCAGTACTTC.

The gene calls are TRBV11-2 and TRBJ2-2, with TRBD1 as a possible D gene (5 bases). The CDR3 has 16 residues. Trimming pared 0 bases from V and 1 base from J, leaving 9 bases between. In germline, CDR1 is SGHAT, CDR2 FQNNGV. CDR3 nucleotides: TGTGCCAGCAGCTTAGACAGGGTGGGGAACACCGGGGAGCTGTTTTTT. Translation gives CASSLDRVGNTGELFF.

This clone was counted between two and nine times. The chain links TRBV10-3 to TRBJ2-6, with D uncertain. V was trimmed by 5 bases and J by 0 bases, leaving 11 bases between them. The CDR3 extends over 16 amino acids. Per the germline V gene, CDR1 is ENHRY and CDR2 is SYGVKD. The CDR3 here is CAISSGSNSGANVLTF. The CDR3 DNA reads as TGTGCCATCAGTTCCGGGTCGAACTCTGGGGCCAACGTCCTGACTTTC.